The present TCR beta chain was sequenced within a study of identical twins. Study-wide points: Twins shared beta out-of-frame sequences in excess, but this excess was weaker.

Healthy Caucasian donors formed the entire cohort. A universal primer binding site was introduced by template switching. The final cDNA contained unique molecular identifiers. Each CDR3 protein gets one entry after TCRdb re-called the 5' RACE reads with MiXCR. The sample holds about 890,000 distinct CDR3 sequences, more than 9% seen once. This clonotype was counted only a few times. What it binds is unknown. CDR1 and CDR2 from the germline V gene are SQVTM and ANQGSEA. This CDR3 comprises 13 residues. This sample also belongs to another study, concerning yellow fever vaccine responses in identical twins.

This clonotype was obtained from a woman in her late teens or twenties in good health. V gene TRBV29-1 combines with J gene TRBJ2-5, with 12 bases matching TRBD1. What was sequenced was PBMCs. The CDR3 DNA follows: TGCAGAACTGGGACAGGGGGCGCGTGGACCCAGTACTTC. Its translation: CRTGTGGAWTQYF.